This T cell receptor (beta chain) is from a study of blood T cell repertoires in COVID-19. CDR1 and CDR2 from the germline V gene are SGHRS and YFSETQ. The CDR3 loop spans 15 amino acids. The V segment lost 0 bases and the J segment 2 bases; nucleotides outside the gene matches: 4. Profiled with immunoSEQ multiplex PCR; TCRdb holds only in-frame clones, not every one. The sample contains roughly 80,000 clones, around four fifths of which appear only once. In regard to this clone: Other nucleotide sequences in the sample specify the same CDR3.

The receptor comes from a human donor in a cohort sampled during active COVID-19. The sequencing input was peripheral blood. V is TRBV5-1 and J is TRBJ2-5, with 7 bases that match TRBD2. CDR3 region: CASSLGAGAQETQYF. CDR3 DNA sequence: TGCGCCAGCAGCTTGGGTGCGGGAGCACAAGAGACCCAGTACTTC.